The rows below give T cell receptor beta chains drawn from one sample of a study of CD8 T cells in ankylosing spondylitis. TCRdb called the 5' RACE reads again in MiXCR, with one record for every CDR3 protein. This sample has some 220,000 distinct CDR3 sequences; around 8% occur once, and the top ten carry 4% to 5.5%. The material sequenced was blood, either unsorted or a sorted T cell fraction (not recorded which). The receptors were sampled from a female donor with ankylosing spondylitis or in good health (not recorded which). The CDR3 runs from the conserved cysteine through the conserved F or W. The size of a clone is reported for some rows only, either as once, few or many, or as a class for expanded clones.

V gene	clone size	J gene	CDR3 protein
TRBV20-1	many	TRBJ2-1	CSAPKAGTTNEQFF
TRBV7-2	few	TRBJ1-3	CASSLAGLLHTIYF
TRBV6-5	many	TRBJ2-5	CASSYGGESRQETQYF
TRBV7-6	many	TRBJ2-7	CASSLEAPYEQYF
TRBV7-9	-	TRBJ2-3	CASRDGHLGDNTQYF
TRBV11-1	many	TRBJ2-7	CASSLPFQQRGDRDYEQYF
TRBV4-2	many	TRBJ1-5	CASSREQGSQPQHF
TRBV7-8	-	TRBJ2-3	CASSLLAGSTDTQYF
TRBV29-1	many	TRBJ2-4	CSVETGWNIQYF
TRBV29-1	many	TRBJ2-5	CSVEGLYETQYF
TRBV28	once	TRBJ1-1	CAVLRISNTEAFF
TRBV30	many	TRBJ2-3	CAWSVGRVVTDTQYF
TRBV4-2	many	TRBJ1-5	CASSQDARSPGQPQHF
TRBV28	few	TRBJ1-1	CAGRQGARTEAFF
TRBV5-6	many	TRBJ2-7	CASSLLEREIGYEQYF
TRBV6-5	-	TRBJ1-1	CASGDSNTEAFF
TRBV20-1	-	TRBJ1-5	CSASYGRSNQPQHF
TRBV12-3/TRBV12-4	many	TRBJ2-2	CASSFLANTGELFF
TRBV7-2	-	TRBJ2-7	CASSSQPGINYEQYF
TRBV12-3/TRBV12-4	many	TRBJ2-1	CASSLRREGNNEQFF
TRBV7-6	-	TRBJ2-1	CASSLFWGGRENNEQFF
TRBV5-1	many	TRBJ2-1	CASSPTSGSLEQFF
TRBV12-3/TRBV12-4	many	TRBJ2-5	CASAFTGGQETQYF
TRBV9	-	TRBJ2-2	CANSVVGGGELFF
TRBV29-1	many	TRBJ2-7	CSAGTGGYEQYF
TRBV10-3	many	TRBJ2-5	CAISGTSGGQETQYF
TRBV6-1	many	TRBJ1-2	CASSRTVGSYGYTF
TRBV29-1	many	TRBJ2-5	CSVEKSPETQYF
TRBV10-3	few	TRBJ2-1	CAISMGAGEAEQFF
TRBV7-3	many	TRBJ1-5	CASSLGQWPNQPQHF
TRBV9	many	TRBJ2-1	CASSVGTSGYNEQFF
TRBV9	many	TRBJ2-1	CASSEDRGSYNEQFF
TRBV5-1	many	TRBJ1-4	CASSYTPGQGEKLFF
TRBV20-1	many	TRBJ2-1	CSIGSGEQFF
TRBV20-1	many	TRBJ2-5	CSVRDLGETQYF
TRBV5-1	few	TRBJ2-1	CASSSRVAGTYNEQFF
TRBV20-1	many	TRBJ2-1	CSATMGLAGRNEQFF
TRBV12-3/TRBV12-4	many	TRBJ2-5	CASSLDQGRTQYF
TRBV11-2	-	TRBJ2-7	CASQGAPYEQYF
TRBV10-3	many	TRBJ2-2	CAISEGQPAGELFF
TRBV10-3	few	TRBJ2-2	CAISESVPGGVGELFF
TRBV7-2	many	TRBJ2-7	CASSLEVVDYEQYF
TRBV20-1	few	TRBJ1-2	CSARMSAGRFYGYTF
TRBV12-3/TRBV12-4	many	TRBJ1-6	CASTSRTGHSPLHF
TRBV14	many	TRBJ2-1	CASSTGRPYNEQFF
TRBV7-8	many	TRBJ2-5	CASSLAVGSYQETQYF
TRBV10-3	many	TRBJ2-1	CAISVVAGVQNEQFF
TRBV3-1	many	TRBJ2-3	CASSQPLAGTDTQYF
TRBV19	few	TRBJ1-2	CASSIRSGGDYGYTF
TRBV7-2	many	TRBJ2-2	CASSFRQGRNTGELFF
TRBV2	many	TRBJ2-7	CASTRGGPTYEQYF
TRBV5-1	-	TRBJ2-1	CASSLDRSNEQFF
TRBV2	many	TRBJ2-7	CASSDSAGGSYEQYF
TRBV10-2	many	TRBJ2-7	CASSVGGGIPIYEQYF